These 30 T cell receptor beta chains share one sample of origin, sequenced in a study of T cell responses to AZD1222 COVID-19 vaccine. Using immunoSEQ multiplex PCR, the repertoire was profiled, and TCRdb retains in-frame clones only, with some absent. The sample lists about 150,000 clones; 80% to 95% were seen once. Specimen: peripheral blood, collected 28 days after the second AZD1222 dose. These TCRs come from an adult who received the AZD1222 COVID-19 vaccine.

This chain joins TRBV7-9 and TRBJ2-7; D gene ambiguous. V lost 1 base and J 0 bases, leaving 16 bases between the germline ends. In germline, CDR1 is SEHNR, CDR2 FQNEAQ (reference sequence). The CDR3 is made up of 17 amino acids. CDR3 nucleotide sequence: TGTGCCAGCAGCTTAGGGATGGGCCTCACCCGCTCCTACGAGCAGTACTTC. This encodes CASSLGMGLTRSYEQYF.

The V and J genes are TRBV7-2 and TRBJ1-2, with a weak D call TRBD1 (5 bases). V was trimmed by 5 bases and J by 6 bases, leaving 13 bases between them. Per the germline V gene, CDR1 is SGHTA and CDR2 is FQGNSA. This CDR3 is 13 amino acids long. The CDR3 sequence is CASSRWLTDGYTF. Here the CDR3 DNA reads TGTGCCAGCAGCCGTTGGTTGACAGATGGCTACACCTTC.

The rearrangement links TRBV29-1 to TRBJ2-2; D is unclear. The V gene's germline CDR1 is SQVTM and CDR2 ANQGSEA. This CDR3 is built from 11 residues. The germline V and J ends were trimmed by 0 bases and 7 bases, with 3 bases remaining between them. CDR3 sequence (DNA): TGCAGCGTTGAAGAGGGCGGGGAGCTGTTTTTT. This encodes CSVEEGGELFF.

The chain has TRBV7-2 and TRBJ2-7; no clear D. Between the trimmed V and J ends, which lost 5 bases and 2 bases, there was a span of 22 bases. The CDR3 length is 17 residues. Germline V gene data show CDR1 as SGHTA and CDR2 as FQGNSA. CDR3 coding DNA: TGTGCCAGCAGCCCCCGCGGTAGTCCCCATTGGCCCTACGAGCAGTACTTC. It codes for CASSPRGSPHWPYEQYF.

The chain recombines TRBV3-1 (or the pseudogene TRBV3-2) with TRBJ1-5; no reliable D call. Looked up from germline, CDR1 is LGHDT and CDR2 is YNNKEL (reference sequence). Trimming took 1 base from V and 7 from J, leaving 8 bases between them. CDR3 length equals 13 residues. The CDR3 sequence: CASSQVSGQPQHF. DNA of the CDR3: TGTGCCAGCAGCCAAGTTTCAGGACAGCCCCAGCATTTT.

The chain couples TRBV2 to TRBJ1-2, with D possibly being TRBD1 (6 bases). Germline V CDR1 and CDR2: SNHLY, FYNNEI. The V end lost 2 bases, the J end lost 4 bases, and 14 bases lay between the germline ends. The CDR3 extends over 15 amino acids. For the CDR3, the DNA is TGTGCCAGCAGTGAACGGGGGGCGGTAGGCTATGGCTACACCTTC. It is translated as CASSERGAVGYGYTF.

The CDR3 is CASSDPAREQYF. Written as DNA, the CDR3 is TGTGCCAGCAGCGATCCAGCGCGCGAGCAGTACTTC. The chain employs TRBV27 and TRBJ2-7; D unresolved. From germline, CDR1 is MNHEY and CDR2 SMNVEV (reference sequence). This CDR3 contains 12 residues. V lost 6 bases and J lost 6, with 12 bases in between.

The V and J genes are TRBV7-9 and TRBJ2-1; 7 nucleotides agree with TRBD2. CDR1 is SEHNR and CDR2 is FQNEAQ in the germline V gene (reference sequence). V shed 8 bases, J shed 2 bases, and the junction held 6 bases outside the gene matches. CDR3 length: 14 amino acids. The CDR3 here is CASVLAEAYNEQFF. The CDR3 nucleotides are TGTGCCAGCGTCCTAGCGGAGGCCTACAATGAGCAGTTCTTC.

This chain connects TRBV15 to TRBJ1-1, with D perhaps matching TRBD1 (5 bases). The CDR3 totals 19 residues. From germline, CDR1 is LNHNV and CDR2 YYDKDF (reference sequence). The V and J ends lost 6 bases and 0 bases respectively, with 26 bases between them. The chain's CDR3 is CATSKNSGTLNFMNTEAFF. CDR3 coding DNA: TGTGCCACCAGTAAGAATTCAGGGACGCTCAACTTCATGAACACTGAAGCTTTCTTT.

The V and J genes are TRBV19 and TRBJ1-1; the D is unclear. Per germline, CDR1 LNHDA and CDR2 SQIVND (reference sequence). V lost 5 bases to trimming and J lost 1 base, with 14 bases between them. The CDR3 has 15 residues. The DNA for the CDR3 is TGTGCCAGTAGTCCCATCGACATGACGAACACTGAAGCTTTCTTT. Translating gives CASSPIDMTNTEAFF.

The CDR3 spells CASSHRKDRVNTEAFF. The CDR3 DNA reads TGCGCCAGCAGCCACAGAAAGGACAGGGTGAACACTGAAGCTTTCTTT. This sequence joins TRBV4-1 and TRBJ1-1; 8 bases map to TRBD1. Germline V lookup: CDR1 MGHRA, CDR2 YSYEKL. V was clipped by 3 bases and J by 0 bases; unmatched bases: 6. The length of the CDR3 is 16 residues.

This sequence joins TRBV7-9 and TRBJ2-5; 9 bases align to TRBD2. The CDR3 extends over 14 amino acids. Germline assignment: CDR1 SEHNR and CDR2 FQNEAQ (reference sequence). J gave up 4 bases and V 3 bases, and 3 bases lay outside the gene matches. CDR3 region: CASSFRGRVETQYF. The CDR3 DNA reads TGTGCCAGCAGCTTCCGCGGGAGGGTAGAGACCCAGTACTTC.

The chain carries TRBV30 and TRBJ2-7, with D tentatively TRBD2 (5 bases). Trimming stripped 0 bases from V and 1 base from J, with 13 bases between. Germline CDR1 is GTSNPN and CDR2 is SVGIG (reference sequence). CDR3 length equals 15 residues. The CDR3 loop reads CAWSVQRTLSYEQYF. The CDR3 DNA reads TGTGCCTGGAGTGTTCAGCGGACTCTTTCCTACGAGCAGTACTTC. Looking up the rest from reference TRBV30 and TRBJ2-7 gives the full variable domain: SQTIHQWPATLVQPVGSPLSLECTVEGTSNPNLYWYRQAAGRGLQLLFYSVGIGQISSEVPQNLSASRPQDRQFILSSKKLLLSDSGFYLCAWSVQRTLSYEQYFGPGTRLTVT.

CDR3 in DNA: TGTGCCAGCAGCCAAGCCTCCAATGAGCAGTTCTTC. This translates into CASSQASNEQFF. The chain links TRBV3-1 (or the pseudogene TRBV3-2) to TRBJ2-1; D unclear. Per the germline V gene, CDR1 is LGHDT and CDR2 is YNNKEL (reference sequence). CDR3 length equals 12 residues. The V gene lost 1 base and the J gene lost 6 bases, with 4 bases spanning the gap.

This chain links TRBV6-1 with TRBJ2-6; unclear D gene. Trimming stripped 3 bases from V and 4 bases from J, with 13 bases between. This CDR3 region has 16 residues. Germline V gene lookup returns CDR1 MNHNS and CDR2 SASEGT. As DNA, the CDR3 is TGTGCCAGCAGTGAGAACCTAGGGTCCGGGGCCAACGTCCTGACTTTC. Protein product: CASSENLGSGANVLTF.

With regard to this clone: The same CDR3 also results from other DNA sequences found in this sample. This chain connects TRBV3-1 (or the pseudogene TRBV3-2) to TRBJ1-1; D is unresolved. The CDR3 is made up of 11 amino acids. From germline, CDR1 is LGHDT and CDR2 YNNKEL (reference sequence). The ends were cut back, 3 bases at V and 7 bases at J, with 6 bases in the middle. CDR3 amino acids: CASSQVGEAFF. The CDR3 nucleotides read TGTGCCAGCAGCCAGGTGGGTGAAGCTTTCTTT.

The chain is built from TRBV29-1 and TRBJ2-1; D is undetermined. The germline V gene has CDR1 SQVTM and CDR2 ANQGSEA. The CDR3 has 13 amino acids. Deletions cut 4 bases from V and 8 bases from J, with 15 bases between. For the CDR3, the DNA is TGCAGCGTTGTAAGCCCCTCCGTCCATGAGCAGTTCTTC. As protein: CSVVSPSVHEQFF.

V is TRBV20-1 and J is TRBJ1-1; D remains ambiguous. V lost 0 bases to trimming and J lost 10 bases, with 9 bases between them. The germline CDR1 and CDR2 sequences are DFQATT and SNEGSKA (reference sequence). The CDR3 totals 11 residues. The CDR3 reads CSAREERGAFF. As DNA, the CDR3 is TGCAGTGCTAGAGAGGAGAGAGGAGCTTTCTTT.

The gene calls are TRBV9 and TRBJ1-2; 9 bases line up with TRBD1. The CDR3 totals 16 residues. The trim removed 6 bases at V and 4 bases at J, leaving 13 bases unmatched. CDR1 and CDR2 (germline): SGDLS, YYNGEE. The CDR3 sequence is CASTHGTGRGSYGYTF. CDR3 DNA: TGTGCCAGCACACATGGGACAGGGAGAGGATCCTATGGCTACACCTTC.

V gene TRBV28 combines with J gene TRBJ2-3, with 7 bases matching TRBD1. CDR1 is MDHEN and CDR2 is SYDVKM in the germline V gene. The CDR3 runs to 15 residues. V shed 2 bases, J shed 5 bases, and the junction held 7 bases outside the gene matches. The CDR3 DNA sequence: TGTGCCAGCAGTTTACGGGACAGTGCACAAGATACGCAGTATTTT. Translating it yields CASSLRDSAQDTQYF.

This chain joins TRBV5-4 and TRBJ1-6; 11 bases align to TRBD1. Trimming at V came to 4 bases and at J to 10 bases, leaving 7 bases not matched to a gene. The CDR3 contains 15 residues. Germline lookup yields CDR1 SGHNT and CDR2 YYREEE (reference sequence). The CDR3 spells CASSKTGTGGSPLHF. CDR3 in DNA: TGTGCCAGCAGCAAGACCGGGACAGGGGGGTCACCCCTCCACTTT.

The rearrangement links TRBV5-1 to TRBJ2-5; no reliable D call. This CDR3 is 14 amino acids long. Germline CDR1 reads SGHRS; CDR2 reads YFSETQ. With 0 bases removed from V and 3 bases from J, the gap between germline ends came to 9 bases. The CDR3 region has the DNA TGCGCCAGCAGCTTGGGGGCAGGAGAAGAGACCCAGTACTTC. Its protein is CASSLGAGEETQYF. Full variable domain (missing parts from reference TRBV5-1 and TRBJ2-5): KAGVTQTPRYLIKTRGQQVTLSCSPISGHRSVSWYQQTPGQGLQFLFEYFSETQRNKGNFPGRFSGRQFSNSRSEMNVSTLELGDSALYLCASSLGAGEETQYFGPGTRLLVL.

The chain has TRBV5-1 and TRBJ1-1, with TRBD1 matching over 8 bases. Trimming at V came to 4 bases and at J to 0 bases, leaving 5 bases not matched to a gene. The V gene's germline CDR1 is SGHRS and CDR2 YFSETQ. There are 15 residues in the CDR3. CDR3 amino acids: CASSQGQGLNTEAFF. The CDR3 coding sequence is TGCGCCAGCAGCCAAGGACAGGGCTTGAACACTGAAGCTTTCTTT.

The chain uses TRBV23-1 and TRBJ1-3, with 8 positions matching TRBD1. TRBV23-1 is an ORF, and what it does is uncertain. J was trimmed by 1 base and V by 4 bases; bases with no gene match: 6. There are 16 residues in the CDR3. The CDR3 region is CASSPPQGASGNTIYF. Written as DNA, the CDR3 is TGCGCCAGCAGTCCCCCCCAGGGGGCATCTGGAAACACCATATATTTT.

The chain combines TRBV27 with TRBJ2-2; possibly TRBD1 or TRBD2 for D (5 bases each). V lost 0 bases, J lost 3 bases, and 11 bases lay in between. The CDR3 has 16 residues. Germline-derived CDR1 and CDR2 are MNHEY and SMNVEV (reference sequence). CDR3 protein: CASSLSNRGDTGELFF. For the CDR3, the DNA is TGTGCCAGCAGTTTATCCAACCGGGGCGACACCGGGGAGCTGTTTTTT.

This chain joins TRBV5-1 and TRBJ1-1, with D possibly matching TRBD1 (6 bases). Between the trimmed V and J ends, which lost 0 bases and 7 bases, there was a span of 16 bases. The CDR3 runs 15 residues. CDR1 and CDR2 (germline): SGHRS, YFSETQ. The CDR3 protein is CASSLDRAGAGEAFF. The CDR3 region has the DNA TGCGCCAGCAGCTTGGACAGGGCGGGCGCAGGTGAAGCTTTCTTT. Full variable domain (outside the CDR3, taken from reference TRBV5-1 and TRBJ1-1): KAGVTQTPRYLIKTRGQQVTLSCSPISGHRSVSWYQQTPGQGLQFLFEYFSETQRNKGNFPGRFSGRQFSNSRSEMNVSTLELGDSALYLCASSLDRAGAGEAFFGQGTRLTVV.

The chain's CDR3 is CASSSRGLAGGEQYF. The CDR3 region has the DNA TGTGCCAGCAGCTCCCGAGGACTAGCGGGAGGCGAGCAGTACTTC. The chain combines TRBV7-9 with TRBJ2-7; the match to TRBD2 covers 14 bases. Germline V gene data show CDR1 as SEHNR and CDR2 as FQNEAQ (reference sequence). The length of the CDR3 is 15 residues. Trimming cost V 4 bases and J 6 bases; bases outside gene matches: 5.

The chain uses TRBV10-2 and TRBJ2-7, with TRBD2 matching 8 bases. This CDR3 comprises 13 residues. V lost 4 bases to trimming and J lost 3 bases; unmatched junction nucleotides: 2. CDR1 is WSHSY, CDR2 SAAADI, per germline. CDR3 coding DNA: TGCGCCAGCAGTGTAACTAGCGGCTACGAGCAGTACTTC. Residues: CASSVTSGYEQYF.

The CDR3 sequence is CASSYSLGTMNTEAFF. The CDR3, as DNA: TGTGCCAGCAGTTACTCGTTGGGGACAATGAACACTGAAGCTTTCTTT. The gene calls are TRBV6-5 and TRBJ1-1; D may be TRBD1 (6 bases). Germline V lookup: CDR1 MNHEY, CDR2 SVGAGI. The V gene lost 0 bases and the J gene lost 0 bases, with 11 bases spanning the gap. CDR3 length: 16 residues.

V is TRBV5-5 and J is TRBJ2-5, with TRBD2 as a possible D gene (6 bases). V lost 5 bases to trimming and J lost 3 bases, with 14 bases between them. This CDR3 has 14 residues. Germline values: CDR1 SGHKS, CDR2 YYEKEE (reference sequence). Here the CDR3 DNA reads TGTGCCAGCAGATCACCACCGGGGGAAGAGACCCAGTACTTC. This sequence encodes CASRSPPGEETQYF.